The present entry profiles one T cell receptor beta chain with its context. Its antigen is unidentified. This sample was taken from a study of post-analysis software for immune sequencing data. Unique molecular identifiers were built into the TCR beta cDNA libraries. TCRdb independently ran MiXCR on the PCR reads; one entry per CDR3 protein. The data hold about 160,000 distinct CDR3 sequences, with roughly 34% observed a single time. Study findings and constraints: Patients showed TRBV5-6, TRBV5-1 and TRBV20-1 among roughly 5 TRBV segments more frequent than in controls.

The germline gives CDR1 SGHTA, CDR2 FQGNSA. This CDR3 is built from 14 residues. V lost 2 bases to trimming and J lost 3 bases, with 10 bases between them. Sequencing used blood, obtained after autologous hematopoietic stem cell transplantation. The origin of this receptor is a girl aged 10-17 years with multiple sclerosis. The V gene is TRBV7-2, the J gene TRBJ1-1; D uncertain. The CDR3 DNA is TGTGCCAGCAGCTTAAGAGAGGGCTACACTGAAGCTTTCTTT. This sequence encodes CASSLREGYTEAFF.